These T cell receptor beta chains were read from a single sample in a study of T cells after yellow fever vaccination. MiXCR, run by TCRdb on the 5' RACE reads, gives a single entry per CDR3 protein. This table has under 150,000 distinct CDR3 sequences, 7.7% appearing once. Source: CD4+ T cells sorted from PBMCs, taken 5 days after the yellow fever booster vaccination. The source is a young man who received the YFV17D yellow fever vaccine. Each CDR3 is given with its conserved first and last residue. The D gene is left open where the match is weak. Clone size is stated in some rows and not others, as once, few, many or a class when expanded.

J gene,D gene,clone size,V gene,CDR3 DNA,CDR3 protein
TRBJ2-1,NA,many,TRBV7-2,TGTGCCAGCAGCACCGCTAGGGACAATGAGCAGTTCTTC,CASSTARDNEQFF
TRBJ1-6,NA,NA,TRBV7-2,TGTGCCAGCAGCTTTAACCGCCGAGATAATTCACCCCTCCACTTT,CASSFNRRDNSPLHF
TRBJ2-3,TRBD1,many,TRBV3-1,TGTGCCAGCAGCCTAGAAGTCGGACAGGGAACAGATACGCAGTATTTT,CASSLEVGQGTDTQYF
TRBJ1-5,TRBD1,many,TRBV20-1,TGCAGTGCTAGGGGACAGGTCAATCAGCCCCAGCATTTT,CSARGQVNQPQHF
TRBJ2-5,NA,few,TRBV18,TGTGCCAGCTCAACCCGGGCAGACCAAGAGACCCAGTACTTC,CASSTRADQETQYF
TRBJ2-1,TRBD2,many,TRBV7-3,TGTGCCAGCAGCTTAGGGCTAGCGGGGGGTGGGGAGCAGTTCTTC,CASSLGLAGGGEQFF
TRBJ2-3,TRBD1,many,TRBV5-1,TGCGCCAGCAGCCTGACAGGGGAAGATACGCAGTATTTT,CASSLTGEDTQYF
TRBJ1-4,NA,many,TRBV20-1,TGCAGTGCTAGAGGATTACAGAGTAATGAAAAACTGTTTTTT,CSARGLQSNEKLFF
TRBJ2-7,TRBD1,many,TRBV29-1,TGCAGCGGCGGGACAGGGAATGAGCAGTACTTC,CSGGTGNEQYF
TRBJ2-5,NA,many,TRBV5-1,TGCGCCAGCAGCTTGGGACTAGTAGAGACCCAGTACTTC,CASSLGLVETQYF